Listed below are T cell receptor beta chains from one sample, sequenced in a study of blood T cell repertoires in COVID-19. The assay was immunoSEQ multiplex PCR, and TCRdb's table has in-frame clones only and misses some. The sample records about 120,000 clones, 90% being singletons. Material: peripheral blood. These receptors came from a woman aged 55-69 years with COVID-19, enrolled during active disease. The CDR3 runs from the conserved cysteine through the conserved F or W. A D gene is named only where the DNA matches it firmly. The size of a clone is reported for some rows only, either as once, few or many, or as a class for expanded clones.

TRBJ1-1 TRBV19 TRBD1 - CASSTTGDTEAFF TGTGCCAGTAGTACCACAGGGGACACTGAAGCTTTCTTT
TRBJ1-1 TRBV29-1 - once CSVRDTTNTEAFF TGCAGCGTTCGTGACACGACGAACACTGAAGCTTTCTTT
TRBJ1-5 TRBV13 TRBD1 few CASSSPGQSQPQHF TGTGCCAGCAGCTCTCCGGGACAGTCACAGCCCCAGCATTTT
TRBJ1-4 TRBV27 - once CASRAVPFATNEKLFF TGTGCCAGCAGAGCGGTCCCGTTTGCAACTAATGAAAAACTGTTTTTT
TRBJ2-7 TRBV18 - - CASSPQVGGGFYEQYF TGTGCCAGCTCACCACAAGTGGGGGGAGGATTTTACGAGCAGTACTTC
TRBJ1-4 TRBV19 - - CASSIHASVNEKLFF TGTGCCAGTAGTATTCACGCGTCGGTTAATGAAAAACTGTTTTTT
TRBJ1-2 TRBV3-1/TRBV3-2 TRBD1 - CASSQTLTGGRSYGYTF TGTGCCAGCAGCCAAACCTTAACAGGGGGCCGTAGCTATGGCTACACCTTC
TRBJ1-2 TRBV7-3 - - CASSLNAGPGEGYTF TGTGCCAGCAGCTTAAATGCGGGGCCGGGTGAGGGCTACACCTTC
TRBJ1-1 TRBV6-5 TRBD1 - CASSYRQGGRNTEAFF TGTGCCAGCAGTTACCGTCAGGGGGGCCGGAACACTGAAGCTTTCTTT
TRBJ2-3 TRBV6-5 TRBD1 once CASKPGQGLSDTQYF TGTGCCAGCAAACCCGGACAGGGGCTGTCAGATACGCAGTATTTT
TRBJ1-6 TRBV7-9 TRBD1 few CASSTGTGKSSPLHF TGTGCCAGCAGCACCGGGACAGGGAAGAGCTCACCCCTCCACTTT
TRBJ2-1 TRBV5-5 - - CASSLPGYEQFF TGTGCCAGCAGCTTGCCTGGCTATGAGCAGTTCTTC
TRBJ1-2 TRBV6-1 TRBD1 - CASSDNDRVYGYTF TGTGCCAGCAGTGATAACGACAGGGTCTATGGCTACACCTTC
TRBJ1-6 TRBV6-5 TRBD1 once CASSSTDRGNSPLHF TGTGCCAGCAGTTCCACAGACAGGGGTAATTCACCCCTCCACTTT
TRBJ1-5 TRBV21-1 - - CASSTKGGKRFPNQPQHF TGTGCCAGCAGCACCAAAGGCGGGAAAAGGTTCCCTAATCAGCCCCAGCATTTT
TRBJ2-1 TRBV6-1 - - CASSERTRDNEQFF TGTGCCAGCAGTGAAAGGACACGCGACAATGAGCAGTTCTTC
TRBJ1-6 TRBV30 TRBD1 once CAWRGKGGPRPLHF TGTGCCTGGAGGGGTAAAGGGGGCCCACGGCCCCTCCACTTT
TRBJ1-2 TRBV11-2 - - CASSLVPGDNYGYTF TGTGCCAGCAGCTTAGTTCCCGGGGATAACTATGGCTACACCTTC
TRBJ1-4 TRBV7-2 - - CASSPRSTNEKLFF TGTGCCAGCAGCCCCCGTAGTACTAATGAAAAACTGTTTTTT
TRBJ2-5 TRBV11-1 TRBD2 - CASSQGGGETQYF TGTGCCAGCAGCCAGGGCGGGGGGGAGACCCAGTACTTC
TRBJ1-6 TRBV25-1 - - CASRWASPLHF TGTGCCAGCCGGTGGGCTTCACCCCTCCACTTT
TRBJ1-2 TRBV2 TRBD1 - CASSASGTGSFGYTF TGTGCCAGCAGCGCCTCCGGGACAGGGAGCTTTGGCTACACCTTC
TRBJ2-7 TRBV5-6 TRBD1 - CASSPLGQGVSYEQYF TGTGCCAGCAGCCCGCTCGGACAGGGGGTTTCCTACGAGCAGTACTTC
TRBJ2-1 TRBV9 TRBD1 - CASSGQGRGNEQFF TGTGCCAGCAGCGGACAGGGAAGAGGCAATGAGCAGTTCTTC
TRBJ2-5 TRBV3-1/TRBV3-2 - - CASSQLFNRPQETQYF TGTGCCAGCAGCCAACTGTTTAACAGGCCACAAGAGACCCAGTACTTC
TRBJ1-2 TRBV5-6 TRBD1 - CASSTPGGDRARGYTF TGTGCCAGCAGCACCCCGGGGGGGGACAGGGCCAGAGGCTACACCTTC
TRBJ1-2 TRBV7-2 - once CASSSLRLGYTF TGTGCCAGCAGCTCATTGAGGCTTGGCTACACCTTC
TRBJ2-1 TRBV10-2 TRBD2 - CASSERRLAGENNEQFF TGCGCCAGCAGTGAGAGGAGGCTAGCGGGGGAGAACAATGAGCAGTTCTTC
TRBJ1-1 TRBV5-1 TRBD1 - CASSSTGGNTEAFF TGCGCCAGCAGCTCGACAGGGGGGAACACTGAAGCTTTCTTT
TRBJ2-1 TRBV6-2/TRBV6-3 TRBD2 - CASSYAGGGYEQFF TGTGCCAGCAGTTATGCCGGGGGGGGGTATGAGCAGTTCTTC
TRBJ1-1 TRBV5-6 TRBD1 - CASSATGGKNTEAFF TGTGCCAGCAGCGCCACAGGGGGAAAGAACACTGAAGCTTTCTTT
TRBJ2-3 TRBV4-2 TRBD2 - CASSQAAGGTDTQYF TGTGCCAGCAGCCAAGCGGCGGGGGGCACAGATACGCAGTATTTT
TRBJ2-7 TRBV6-5 TRBD1 - CASRREDRGIYEQYF TGTGCCAGCAGGCGTGAAGACAGGGGAATCTACGAGCAGTACTTC
TRBJ2-1 TRBV9 TRBD2 - CASSSQSLAGPFDSYNEQFF TGTGCCAGCAGCTCCCAATCGCTAGCGGGACCATTCGACTCCTACAATGAGCAGTTCTTC
TRBJ1-6 TRBV7-2 - - CASSPPTRVPLHF TGTGCCAGCTCACCCCCCACGAGGGTCCCCCTCCACTTT
TRBJ1-1 TRBV29-1 - - CSGYSGLGTEAFF TGCAGCGGTTACTCGGGGTTGGGCACTGAAGCTTTCTTT
TRBJ2-7 TRBV3-1/TRBV3-2 TRBD1 - CASSLDRGYEQYF TGTGCCAGCAGTCTGGACAGGGGCTACGAGCAGTACTTC
TRBJ2-7 TRBV6-2/TRBV6-3 - - CASSYSGTLEQYF TGTGCCAGCAGTTACTCCGGGACTTTAGAGCAGTACTTC
TRBJ2-7 TRBV3-1/TRBV3-2 TRBD2 - CASSPGLPYEQYF TGTGCCAGCAGCCCGGGACTACCCTACGAGCAGTACTTC
TRBJ2-2 TRBV5-6 TRBD1 - CASSIGSGTGGTGELFF TGTGCCAGCAGCATAGGTTCCGGGACAGGGGGCACCGGGGAGCTGTTTTTT
TRBJ1-5 TRBV11-2 - few CASSLGAGQPQHF TGTGCCAGCAGCTTGGGCGCGGGTCAGCCCCAGCATTTT
TRBJ1-4 TRBV6-6 - - CASSYSRGNEKLFF TGTGCCAGCAGTTACAGCAGGGGTAATGAAAAACTGTTTTTT